The T cell receptor beta chain described here comes from a study of T-cell memory formation after mild COVID-19. MiXCR, applied by TCRdb to the 5' RACE reads, yields one record per CDR3 protein. The sample contains around 150,000 distinct CDR3 sequences, 25% to 40% of which appear only once. This clonotype came up a few times. CDR1 MGHDK and CDR2 SYGVNS come from the germline V gene. The CDR3 is 16 residues long. J gave up 7 bases and V 7 bases, and 13 bases lay outside the gene matches. The chain joins TRBV25-1 to TRBJ2-1; 10 bases are a match to TRBD1. Sample: PBMCs or a T cell subset sorted from them (not recorded which). This receptor was obtained from an adult woman who had mild COVID-19 (a few samples of this study predate the infection). Cell type and time point are not known. CDR3 sequence (DNA): TGTGCCAGCACCCAAATGCGAGGGACAGGGGCTAATGAGCAGTTCTTC. This codes for CASTQMRGTGANEQFF.